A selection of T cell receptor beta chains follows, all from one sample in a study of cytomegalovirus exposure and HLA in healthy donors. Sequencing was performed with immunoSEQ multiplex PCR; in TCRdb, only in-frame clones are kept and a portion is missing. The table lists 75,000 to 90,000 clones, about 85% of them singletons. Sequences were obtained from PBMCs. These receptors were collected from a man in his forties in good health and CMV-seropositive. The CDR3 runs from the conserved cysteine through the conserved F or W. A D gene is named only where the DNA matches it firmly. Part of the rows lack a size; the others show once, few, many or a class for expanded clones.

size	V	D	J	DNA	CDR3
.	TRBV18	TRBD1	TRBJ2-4	TGTGCCAGCTCACCAACACCAGGGGGAGCCAAAAACATTCAGTACTTC	CASSPTPGGAKNIQYF
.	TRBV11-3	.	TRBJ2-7	TGTGCCAGCAGCTTAGGGGGGACACGGGACTACGAGCAGTACTTC	CASSLGGTRDYEQYF
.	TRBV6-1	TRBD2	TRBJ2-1	TGTGCCAGCACTCGAAGCGGGGGGAACAATGAGCAGTTCTTC	CASTRSGGNNEQFF
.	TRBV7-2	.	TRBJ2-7	TGTGCCAGCAGCTTAGTCGGGAACTCCTACGAGCAGTACTTC	CASSLVGNSYEQYF
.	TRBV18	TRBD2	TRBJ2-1	TGTGCCAGCTCACCAACGCGGGAGGGCAATGAGCAGTTCTTC	CASSPTREGNEQFF
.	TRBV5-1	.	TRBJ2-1	TGCGCCAGCAGCTTGGGCCCAGGGAGGTCCTACAATGAGCAGTTCTTC	CASSLGPGRSYNEQFF
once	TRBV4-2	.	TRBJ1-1	TGTGCCAGCAGCCACACCATGGGAGGCACTGAAGCTTTCTTT	CASSHTMGGTEAFF
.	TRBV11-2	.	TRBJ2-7	TGTGCCAGCAGCTTAAACACAGGGTTCGGGTTCTACGAGCAGTACTTC	CASSLNTGFGFYEQYF
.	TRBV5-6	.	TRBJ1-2	TGTGCCAGCAGCCAGGCCGGGATGTCCAACTATGGCTACACCTTC	CASSQAGMSNYGYTF
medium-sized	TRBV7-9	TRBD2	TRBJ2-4	TGTGCCAGCAGCCTTAGCGGGTCCAAAAACATTCAGTACTTC	CASSLSGSKNIQYF
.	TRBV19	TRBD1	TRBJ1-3	TGTGCCAGTAGTCGTCCCGGGTCCTTGGGGGACAGGGGAAACACCATATATTTT	CASSRPGSLGDRGNTIYF
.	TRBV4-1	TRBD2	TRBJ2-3	TGCGCCAGCAGCCAGGCGCGGGGGGGAGATACGCAGTATTTT	CASSQARGGDTQYF
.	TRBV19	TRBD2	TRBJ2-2	TGTGCCAGTACAGGACTAGCGGGAGCCCTGGCCGGGGAGCTGTTTTTT	CASTGLAGALAGELFF
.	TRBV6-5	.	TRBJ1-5	TGTGCCAGCAGTGAAGGGAGCGGGCAGCCCCAGCATTTT	CASSEGSGQPQHF
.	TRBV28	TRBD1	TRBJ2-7	TGTGCCAGCACCACCGGGACAGGGTTTTCATCCGGGTACGAGCAGTACTTC	CASTTGTGFSSGYEQYF
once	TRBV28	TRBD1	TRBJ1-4	TGTGCCAGCAGTTTAAATCCCGCCTTGGACAGGTTGAATGAAAAACTGTTTTTT	CASSLNPALDRLNEKLFF
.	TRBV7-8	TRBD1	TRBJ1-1	TGTGCCAGCAGCTATTACGGACAGGGGAAAACTGAAGCTTTCTTT	CASSYYGQGKTEAFF
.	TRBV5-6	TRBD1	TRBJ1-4	TGTGCCAGCAGCTTGGATGGTGGGACAGGGTGGGAAAAACTGTTTTTT	CASSLDGGTGWEKLFF
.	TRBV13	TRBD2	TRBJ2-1	TGTGCCAGCAGCTCGAAAGCGACTAGCAGGTATGAGCAGTTCTTC	CASSSKATSRYEQFF
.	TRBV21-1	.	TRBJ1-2	TGTGCCAGCAGCCTTTCCCCCGGGACAGAGAACTATGGCTACACCTTC	CASSLSPGTENYGYTF
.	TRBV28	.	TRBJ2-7	TGTGCCAGCAGTTTACAGCGGCTGTTCTACGAGCAGTACTTC	CASSLQRLFYEQYF
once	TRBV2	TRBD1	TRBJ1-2	TGTGCCAGCAGTTTTATCCCCGGGACAGGGGATGGCTACACCTTC	CASSFIPGTGDGYTF